The sequence of this T cell receptor beta chain was determined in a study of radiotherapy plus CTLA-4 blockade in lung cancer. TCRdb keeps only in-frame clones here, not all; method: immunoSEQ multiplex PCR. In the table there are about 110,000 clones, about 84% of which are singletons. The CDR3 has 15 amino acids. Germline CDR1 and CDR2: SNHLY and FYNNEI. With 5 bases removed from V and 8 bases from J, the gap between germline ends came to 21 bases. This TCR was sampled from a human donor with non-small cell lung cancer that progressed on radiotherapy plus ipilimumab. Some clones in this sample may be carry-over from other donors' samples. The J gene is TRBJ1-2, the V gene TRBV2; TRBD1 might be the D (6 bases). The sample consisted of peripheral blood, taken from a patient treated with radiotherapy plus ipilimumab. This CDR3 reads CASSPSFLRGGGYTF. The CDR3 DNA is TGTGCCAGCAGTCCCTCCTTCCTTAGGGGGGGCGGCTACACCTTC.